This T cell receptor (beta chain) was captured by sequencing in a study of cytomegalovirus exposure and HLA in healthy donors. Whole-study results and caveats: Later analysis identified a missense DCLRE1C variant that was linked to TCR beta V- and J-gene trimming.

60 Vbeta and 13 Jbeta primers were used in PCR. TCRdb's table, derived via immunoSEQ multiplex PCR, lists solely in-frame clones and lacks some. Seen here are tens of thousands of clones, around 82% observed once, and the top ten hold 7% to 9%. Worth noting for this clone: Its antigen is as yet unknown.

The CDR3 contains 14 residues. V lost 6 bases, J lost 1 base, and 13 bases lay in between. The germline V gene has CDR1 PRHDT and CDR2 FYEKMQ (reference sequence). The chain joins TRBV13 to TRBJ2-7, with D unresolved. The receptor's source is a man aged 60-69 years in good health and CMV-seronegative. Source material: PBMCs. CDR3 sequence (DNA): TGTGCCAGCAGGCGAGGTCTTTATTCCTACGAGCAGTACTTC. It yields the protein CASRRGLYSYEQYF.